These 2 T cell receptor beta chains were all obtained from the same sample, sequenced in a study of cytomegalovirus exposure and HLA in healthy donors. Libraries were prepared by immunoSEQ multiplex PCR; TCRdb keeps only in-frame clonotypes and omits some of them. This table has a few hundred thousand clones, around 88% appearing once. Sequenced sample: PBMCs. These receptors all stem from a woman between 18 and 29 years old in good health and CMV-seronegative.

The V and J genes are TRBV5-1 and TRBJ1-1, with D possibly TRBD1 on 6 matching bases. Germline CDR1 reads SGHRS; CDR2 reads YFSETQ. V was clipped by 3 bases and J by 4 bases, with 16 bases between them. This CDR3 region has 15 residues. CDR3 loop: CASSSPGRGATEAFF. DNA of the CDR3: TGCGCCAGCAGCTCGCCGGGACGGGGGGCCACTGAAGCTTTCTTT.

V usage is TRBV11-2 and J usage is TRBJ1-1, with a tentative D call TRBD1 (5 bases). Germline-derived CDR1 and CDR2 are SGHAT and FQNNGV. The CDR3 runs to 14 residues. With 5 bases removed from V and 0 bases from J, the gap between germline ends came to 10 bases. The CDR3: CASSTDRLNTEAFF. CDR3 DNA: TGTGCCAGCAGCACAGACAGATTGAACACTGAAGCTTTCTTT. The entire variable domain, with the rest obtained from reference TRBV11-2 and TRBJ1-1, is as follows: EAGVAQSPRYKIIEKRQSVAFWCNPISGHATLYWYQQILGQGPKLLIQFQNNGVVDDSQLPKDRFSAERLKGVDSTLKIQPAKLEDSAVYLCASSTDRLNTEAFFGQGTRLTVV.